This TCR beta chain was sequenced during a study of blood T cell repertoires in COVID-19. Background on the study: The samples span acute and convalescent COVID-19 from the United States, Italy and Spain. PBMCs, B-cell-depleted T cells, or T cells provided the cDNA or gDNA that made up the material.

In the original processing: Reference gene primer amplification in the assay estimated nucleated cell counts. Generated by immunoSEQ multiplex PCR, the TCRdb table keeps only in-frame clones and is missing some. D and trimming come from the DNA, and the V and J calls and clone size come from that table. The sample carries roughly 55,000 clones, around 79% recorded once. V was clipped by 3 bases and J by 7 bases; unmatched bases: 11. This CDR3 has 15 residues. From germline, CDR1 is LNHDA and CDR2 SQIVND (reference sequence). The sequence was obtained from a man aged 60 to 75 with acute or convalescent COVID-19. The genes are TRBV19 and TRBJ1-2, with TRBD1 identical over 7 bases. Sequencing used peripheral blood. CDR3 nucleotides: TGTGCCAGTAGTATTGCCGCGGGGCAGGGGGTTGGCTACACCTTC. Its protein is CASSIAAGQGVGYTF.